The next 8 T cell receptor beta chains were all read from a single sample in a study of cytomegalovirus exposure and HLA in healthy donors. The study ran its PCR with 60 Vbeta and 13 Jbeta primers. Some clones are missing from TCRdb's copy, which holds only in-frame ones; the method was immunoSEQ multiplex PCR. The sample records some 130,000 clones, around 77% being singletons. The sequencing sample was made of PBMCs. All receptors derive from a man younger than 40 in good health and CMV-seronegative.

In DNA, the CDR3 is TGTGCCAGCAGCGTAGATTTGCAGGGTGATGGCTACACCTTC. Its protein is CASSVDLQGDGYTF. This chain connects TRBV9 to TRBJ1-2; possibly TRBD1 for D (5 bases). CDR3 length: 14 residues. The V and J ends lost 0 bases and 6 bases respectively, with 12 bases between them. CDR1 is SGDLS, CDR2 YYNGEE, per germline.

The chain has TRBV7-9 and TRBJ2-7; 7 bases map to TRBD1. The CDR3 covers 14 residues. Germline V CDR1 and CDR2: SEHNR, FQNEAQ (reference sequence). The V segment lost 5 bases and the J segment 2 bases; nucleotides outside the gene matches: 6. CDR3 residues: CASSLGDSTYEQYF. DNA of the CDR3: TGTGCCAGCAGCCTAGGGGACAGTACCTACGAGCAGTACTTC. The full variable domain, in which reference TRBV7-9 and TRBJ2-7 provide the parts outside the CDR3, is DTGVSQNPRHKITKRGQNVTFRCDPISEHNRLYWYRQTLGQGPEFLTYFQNEAQLEKSRLLSDRFSAERPKGSFSTLEIQRTEQGDSAMYLCASSLGDSTYEQYFGPGTRLTVT.

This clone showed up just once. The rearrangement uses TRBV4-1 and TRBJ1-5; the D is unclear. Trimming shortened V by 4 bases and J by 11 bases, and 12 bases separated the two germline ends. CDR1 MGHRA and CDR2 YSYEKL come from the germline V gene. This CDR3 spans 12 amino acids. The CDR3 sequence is CASSPPIRAQHF. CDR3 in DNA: TGCGCCAGCAGCCCACCCATTAGAGCCCAGCATTTT.

The CDR3 sequence is CSVGGSLNQPQHF. In nucleotides, the CDR3 is TGCAGCGTTGGAGGGAGCCTCAATCAGCCCCAGCATTTT. This chain links TRBV29-1 with TRBJ1-5; unclear D gene. This CDR3 comprises 13 residues. The V end was cut by 4 bases, the J end by 3 bases, with 10 bases between. The germline CDR1 and CDR2 sequences are SQVTM and ANQGSEA.

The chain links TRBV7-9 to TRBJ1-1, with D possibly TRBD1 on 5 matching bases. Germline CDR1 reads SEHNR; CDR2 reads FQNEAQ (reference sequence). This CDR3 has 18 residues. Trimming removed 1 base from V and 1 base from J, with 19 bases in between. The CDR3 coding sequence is TGTGCCAGCAGCTTAGGCGCCGGTTTTCACAGGAAGAACACTGAAGCTTTCTTT. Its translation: CASSLGAGFHRKNTEAFF. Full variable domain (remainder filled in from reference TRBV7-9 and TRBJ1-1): DTGVSQNPRHKITKRGQNVTFRCDPISEHNRLYWYRQTLGQGPEFLTYFQNEAQLEKSRLLSDRFSAERPKGSFSTLEIQRTEQGDSAMYLCASSLGAGFHRKNTEAFFGQGTRLTVV.

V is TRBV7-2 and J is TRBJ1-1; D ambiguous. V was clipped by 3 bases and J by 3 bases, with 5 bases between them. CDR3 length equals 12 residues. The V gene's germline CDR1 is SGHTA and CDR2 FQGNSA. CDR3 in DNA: TGTGCCAGCAGCTTCCCTTACACTGAAGCTTTCTTT. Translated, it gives CASSFPYTEAFF.

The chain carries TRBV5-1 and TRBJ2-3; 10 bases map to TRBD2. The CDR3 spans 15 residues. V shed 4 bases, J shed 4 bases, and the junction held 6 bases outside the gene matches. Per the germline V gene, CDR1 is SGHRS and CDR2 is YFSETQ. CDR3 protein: CASSSLAGDPDTQYF. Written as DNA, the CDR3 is TGCGCCAGCAGCAGCCTAGCGGGAGATCCAGATACGCAGTATTTT.

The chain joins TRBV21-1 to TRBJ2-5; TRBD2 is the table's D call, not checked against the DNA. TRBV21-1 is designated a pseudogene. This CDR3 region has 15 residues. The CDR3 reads CASSTLPSGRETQYF. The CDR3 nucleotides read TGTGCCAGCAGCACCCTCCCTAGCGGGAGGGAGACCCAGTACTTC.